Listed below are T cell receptor beta chains from one sample, sequenced in a study of shared clonotypes between healthy human individuals. Assay: immunoSEQ multiplex PCR; the TCRdb copy retains only in-frame clones and omits some. The sample includes 2 million to 2.5 million clones, about 95% seen only once; the top ten take 0.85% to 1.3%. The source material was naive CD8+ T cells sorted from blood. All receptors derive from a man younger than 35 in good health. CDR3s include the opening cysteine and the closing phenylalanine or tryptophan. Each record gives: V gene, D gene, clone size, J gene, CDR3 DNA, CDR3 protein. A D gene is named only where the DNA matches it firmly. Where a row states a size, it is once, few, many or the class of an expanded clone; other rows omit it.

V gene: TRBV6-1
D gene: TRBD2
clone size: -
J gene: TRBJ2-3
CDR3 DNA: TGTGCCAGCAGTGAAGAGGCCGGCGGGACTAGCTTTCCAGATACGCAGTATTTT
CDR3 protein: CASSEEAGGTSFPDTQYF

V gene: TRBV4-3
D gene: TRBD2
clone size: once
J gene: TRBJ2-7
CDR3 DNA: TGCGCCAGCAGCCAAGGTCCTAGCGGGAGCTCCTACGAGCAGTACTTC
CDR3 protein: CASSQGPSGSSYEQYF

V gene: TRBV7-6
D gene: -
clone size: -
J gene: TRBJ2-7
CDR3 DNA: TGTGCCAGCAGCCGAAATGGCTACGAGCAGTACTTC
CDR3 protein: CASSRNGYEQYF

V gene: TRBV7-9
D gene: TRBD1
clone size: -
J gene: TRBJ2-7
CDR3 DNA: TGTGCCAGCACCGGGGACAGGGCTCGGGAGCAGTACTTC
CDR3 protein: CASTGDRAREQYF

V gene: TRBV19
D gene: -
clone size: -
J gene: TRBJ1-2
CDR3 DNA: TGTGCCACTCCGGGACCGACCTATGGCTACACCTTC
CDR3 protein: CATPGPTYGYTF

V gene: TRBV2
D gene: -
clone size: -
J gene: TRBJ2-5
CDR3 DNA: TGTGCCACCCAGACCGAAGAGACCCAGTACTTC
CDR3 protein: CATQTEETQYF

V gene: TRBV11-3
D gene: TRBD1
clone size: -
J gene: TRBJ2-1
CDR3 DNA: TGTGCCAGCAGCTTTAGGACAGGCTCCTACAATGAGCAGTTCTTC
CDR3 protein: CASSFRTGSYNEQFF

V gene: TRBV6-5
D gene: -
clone size: -
J gene: TRBJ1-6
CDR3 DNA: TGTGCCAGCACCTCCCGGGGGGAAAGTTCACCCCTCCACTTT
CDR3 protein: CASTSRGESSPLHF

V gene: TRBV7-9
D gene: TRBD1
clone size: -
J gene: TRBJ2-3
CDR3 DNA: TGTGCCAGCAGCCCCACCCGGGGACAGGGTGGCACAGATACGCAGTATTTT
CDR3 protein: CASSPTRGQGGTDTQYF

V gene: TRBV7-9
D gene: -
clone size: -
J gene: TRBJ2-5
CDR3 DNA: TGTGCCAGCAGCCTTATGGACAGCCAAGAGACCCAGTACTTC
CDR3 protein: CASSLMDSQETQYF

V gene: TRBV28
D gene: -
clone size: -
J gene: TRBJ2-7
CDR3 DNA: TGTGCCAGCACCCTGAACCGGGACCGTATATACGAGCAGTACTTC
CDR3 protein: CASTLNRDRIYEQYF

V gene: TRBV9
D gene: TRBD1
clone size: -
J gene: TRBJ2-7
CDR3 DNA: TGTGCCAGCAGCGTGGGCGGGACAGGGTACGAGCAGTACTTC
CDR3 protein: CASSVGGTGYEQYF

V gene: TRBV2
D gene: TRBD1
clone size: once
J gene: TRBJ2-7
CDR3 DNA: TGTGCCAGCAGTAAAGATAATCAGGGGGCCTGGTACGAGCAGTACTTC
CDR3 protein: CASSKDNQGAWYEQYF

V gene: TRBV7-9
D gene: TRBD2
clone size: -
J gene: TRBJ2-1
CDR3 DNA: TGTGCCAGCAGCAAGGGACTAGCGGGAGATTACAATGAGCAGTTCTTC
CDR3 protein: CASSKGLAGDYNEQFF

V gene: TRBV13
D gene: -
clone size: -
J gene: TRBJ2-3
CDR3 DNA: TGTGCCAGCAGCGCATCTACCGGGGCAGATACGCAGTATTTT
CDR3 protein: CASSASTGADTQYF

V gene: TRBV7-3
D gene: -
clone size: -
J gene: TRBJ2-1
CDR3 DNA: TGTGCCAGCAGCTTAGGAGGGGGACTGCCGAATGAGCAGTTCTTC
CDR3 protein: CASSLGGGLPNEQFF

V gene: TRBV27
D gene: TRBD1
clone size: -
J gene: TRBJ2-2
CDR3 DNA: TGTGCCAGCCGACCGGGACAGGGCCTCGGGGAGCTGTTTTTT
CDR3 protein: CASRPGQGLGELFF

V gene: TRBV9
D gene: -
clone size: -
J gene: TRBJ1-2
CDR3 DNA: TGTGCCAGCAGCCCGCAGGGGACCCTACGGGGCTACACCTTC
CDR3 protein: CASSPQGTLRGYTF

V gene: TRBV7-8
D gene: -
clone size: -
J gene: TRBJ2-3
CDR3 DNA: TGTGCCAGCAGCTCGGCCGCCAGCACAGATACGCAGTATTTT
CDR3 protein: CASSSAASTDTQYF

V gene: TRBV5-8
D gene: -
clone size: -
J gene: TRBJ2-7
CDR3 DNA: TGTGCCAGCAGCCCAATGTATGGGTCCTACGAGCAGTACTTC
CDR3 protein: CASSPMYGSYEQYF

V gene: TRBV27
D gene: TRBD1
clone size: -
J gene: TRBJ2-7
CDR3 DNA: TGTGCCAGCAGTTTATCGGCCGGGACAGACCTCTACGAGCAGTACTTC
CDR3 protein: CASSLSAGTDLYEQYF

V gene: TRBV7-8
D gene: -
clone size: -
J gene: TRBJ2-7
CDR3 DNA: TGTGCCAGCAGCTACACCGGGGTCTACGAGCAGTACTTC
CDR3 protein: CASSYTGVYEQYF

V gene: TRBV19
D gene: -
clone size: once
J gene: TRBJ2-2
CDR3 DNA: TGTGCCAGTAGTAGCAGAGAGAACGGGGAGCTGTTTTTT
CDR3 protein: CASSSRENGELFF

V gene: TRBV2
D gene: TRBD2
clone size: -
J gene: TRBJ2-2
CDR3 DNA: TGTGCCAGCAGTGTTCTGCGGGAGGCCCCGAACACCGGGGAGCTGTTTTTT
CDR3 protein: CASSVLREAPNTGELFF

V gene: TRBV5-4
D gene: TRBD1
clone size: -
J gene: TRBJ2-7
CDR3 DNA: TGTGCCAGCAGAGGGGGCGCGGACAGCTACGAGCAGTACTTC
CDR3 protein: CASRGGADSYEQYF

V gene: TRBV27
D gene: -
clone size: once
J gene: TRBJ2-7
CDR3 DNA: TGTGCCAGCAGTTTCGAGGGACCCTCCTACGAGCAGTACTTC
CDR3 protein: CASSFEGPSYEQYF

V gene: TRBV4-2
D gene: -
clone size: -
J gene: TRBJ2-7
CDR3 DNA: TGTGCCAGCAGCCAAGAGTTTGCGGATACCTACGAGCAGTACTTC
CDR3 protein: CASSQEFADTYEQYF

V gene: TRBV29-1
D gene: -
clone size: -
J gene: TRBJ1-2
CDR3 DNA: TGCAGCGTTGATGAGGGAGATAACTATGGCTACACCTTC
CDR3 protein: CSVDEGDNYGYTF

V gene: TRBV27
D gene: TRBD2
clone size: -
J gene: TRBJ2-1
CDR3 DNA: TGTGCCAGCAGTCCCACGAAACTAGCGGGAACGAACAATGAGCAGTTCTTC
CDR3 protein: CASSPTKLAGTNNEQFF

V gene: TRBV9
D gene: -
clone size: -
J gene: TRBJ1-6
CDR3 DNA: TGTGCCAGCAGCGACGGACCTTTGGGTTCACCCCTCCACTTT
CDR3 protein: CASSDGPLGSPLHF

V gene: TRBV11-3
D gene: TRBD2
clone size: -
J gene: TRBJ2-1
CDR3 DNA: TGTGCCAGCAGCTTAGAAGGTAGCGGGCTCAATGAGCAGTTCTTC
CDR3 protein: CASSLEGSGLNEQFF

V gene: TRBV2
D gene: TRBD2
clone size: -
J gene: TRBJ2-1
CDR3 DNA: TGTGCCAGCAGTCCTAGCGGGAGGGCGAACAATGAGCAGTTCTTC
CDR3 protein: CASSPSGRANNEQFF

V gene: TRBV27
D gene: TRBD2
clone size: -
J gene: TRBJ2-5
CDR3 DNA: TGTGCCAGCAGCCCATCTGCGGGGGAACTCCAAGAGACCCAGTACTTC
CDR3 protein: CASSPSAGELQETQYF

V gene: TRBV14
D gene: TRBD1
clone size: -
J gene: TRBJ1-4
CDR3 DNA: TGTGCCAGCAGCCACTCGACAGGGAAGGTGTTTTTT
CDR3 protein: CASSHSTGKVFF

V gene: TRBV27
D gene: -
clone size: -
J gene: TRBJ2-7
CDR3 DNA: TGTGCCAGCAGTTTAAACGGACAGAACTACGAGCAGTACTTC
CDR3 protein: CASSLNGQNYEQYF

V gene: TRBV4-1
D gene: -
clone size: -
J gene: TRBJ1-5
CDR3 DNA: TGCGCCAGCAGCCAAGCCCCGGAGCTGGGGTATAGCAATCAGCCCCAGCATTTT
CDR3 protein: CASSQAPELGYSNQPQHF

V gene: TRBV7-9
D gene: TRBD2
clone size: -
J gene: TRBJ2-7
CDR3 DNA: TGTGCCAGCAGCTTCCCCAGAGCGGGGGACACCTACGAGCAGTACTTC
CDR3 protein: CASSFPRAGDTYEQYF

V gene: TRBV6-5
D gene: -
clone size: -
J gene: TRBJ1-2
CDR3 DNA: TGTGCCAGCAGTTACTCGATAAACTATGGCTACACCTTC
CDR3 protein: CASSYSINYGYTF

V gene: TRBV6-5
D gene: -
clone size: -
J gene: TRBJ2-7
CDR3 DNA: TGTGCCAGCAGTTACGGCCCGACCTACGAGCAGTACTTC
CDR3 protein: CASSYGPTYEQYF

V gene: TRBV5-1
D gene: -
clone size: -
J gene: TRBJ1-2
CDR3 DNA: TGCGCCAGCAGCTTCGGTCTGGGAGTTGACTATGGCTACACCTTC
CDR3 protein: CASSFGLGVDYGYTF

V gene: TRBV5-1
D gene: TRBD2
clone size: -
J gene: TRBJ2-7
CDR3 DNA: TGCGCCAGCAGCGAGACTAGCGGGAGGGACTACGAGCAGTACTTC
CDR3 protein: CASSETSGRDYEQYF

V gene: TRBV5-8
D gene: TRBD1
clone size: -
J gene: TRBJ1-2
CDR3 DNA: TGTGCCAGCAGCCCCGGGACAGACAACTATGGCTACACCTTC
CDR3 protein: CASSPGTDNYGYTF

V gene: TRBV7-9
D gene: TRBD1
clone size: few
J gene: TRBJ1-6
CDR3 DNA: TGTGCCAGCACCGGAGGGGGCTTGACACCCCTCCACTTT
CDR3 protein: CASTGGGLTPLHF

V gene: TRBV19
D gene: -
clone size: -
J gene: TRBJ2-2
CDR3 DNA: TGTGCCAGTAGTACCGCTTGGACCGGGGAGCTGTTTTTT
CDR3 protein: CASSTAWTGELFF

V gene: TRBV13
D gene: -
clone size: -
J gene: TRBJ2-7
CDR3 DNA: TGTGCCAGCAGCCCGCGACTTGGAGGGGAGCAGTACTTC
CDR3 protein: CASSPRLGGEQYF

V gene: TRBV19
D gene: -
clone size: -
J gene: TRBJ1-1
CDR3 DNA: TGTGCCAGTAGTATAGATCTGAGCGGGACTTTCTTT
CDR3 protein: CASSIDLSGTFF